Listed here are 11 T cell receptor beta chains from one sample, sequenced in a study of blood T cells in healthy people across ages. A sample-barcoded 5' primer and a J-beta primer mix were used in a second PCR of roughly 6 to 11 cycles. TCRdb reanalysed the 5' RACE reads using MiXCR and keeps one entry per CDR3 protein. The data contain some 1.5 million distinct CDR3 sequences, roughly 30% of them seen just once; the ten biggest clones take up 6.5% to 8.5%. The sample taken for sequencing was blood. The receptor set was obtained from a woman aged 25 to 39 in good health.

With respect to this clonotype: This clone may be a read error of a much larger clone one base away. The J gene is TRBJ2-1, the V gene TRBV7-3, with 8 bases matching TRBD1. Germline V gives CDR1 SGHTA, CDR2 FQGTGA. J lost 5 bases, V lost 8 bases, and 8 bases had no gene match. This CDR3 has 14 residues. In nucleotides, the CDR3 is TGTGCCAGCCGTACCGGGACAGGCAACAATGAGCAGTTCTTC. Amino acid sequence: CASRTGTGNNEQFF.

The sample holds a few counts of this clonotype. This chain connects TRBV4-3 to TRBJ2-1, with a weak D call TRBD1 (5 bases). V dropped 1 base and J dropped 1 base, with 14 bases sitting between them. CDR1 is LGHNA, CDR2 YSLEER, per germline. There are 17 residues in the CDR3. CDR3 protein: CASSQVGAELSYNEQFF. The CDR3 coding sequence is TGCGCCAGCAGCCAAGTTGGGGCTGAGCTTTCCTACAATGAGCAGTTCTTC.

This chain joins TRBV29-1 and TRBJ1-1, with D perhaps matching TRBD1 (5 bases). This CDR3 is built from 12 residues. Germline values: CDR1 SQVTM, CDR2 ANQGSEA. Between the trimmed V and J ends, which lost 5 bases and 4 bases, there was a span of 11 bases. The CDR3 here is CSVRVRVTEAFF. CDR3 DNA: TGCAGCGTTCGGGTCAGGGTCACTGAAGCTTTCTTT.

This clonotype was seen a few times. The CDR3 protein is CASSETVVETQYF. CDR3 bases: TGTGCCAGCAGTGAAACAGTGGTGGAGACCCAGTACTTC. The gene calls are TRBV28 and TRBJ2-5; D remains ambiguous. CDR1 MDHEN and CDR2 SYDVKM come from the germline V gene. This CDR3 is built from 13 residues. V was shortened by 5 bases and J by 5 bases, with 12 bases between the two germline ends. Drawing the rest from reference TRBV28 and TRBJ2-5, the complete variable domain is DVKVTQSSRYLVKRTGEKVFLECVQDMDHENMFWYRQDPGLGLRLIYFSYDVKMKEKGDIPEGYSVSREKKERFSLILESASTNQTSMYLCASSETVVETQYFGPGTRLLVL.

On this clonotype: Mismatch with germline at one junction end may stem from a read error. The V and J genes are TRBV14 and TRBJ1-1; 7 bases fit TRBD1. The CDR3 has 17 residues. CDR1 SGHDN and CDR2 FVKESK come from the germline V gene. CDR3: CASSQGTITGANTEAFF. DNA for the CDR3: TGTGCCAGCAGTCAAGGTACCATTACAGGGGCGAACACTGAAGCTTTCTTT.

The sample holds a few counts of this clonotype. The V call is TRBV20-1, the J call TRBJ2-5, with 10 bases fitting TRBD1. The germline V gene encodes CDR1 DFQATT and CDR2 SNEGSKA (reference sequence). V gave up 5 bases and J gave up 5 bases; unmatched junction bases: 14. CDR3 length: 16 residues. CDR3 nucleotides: TGCAGTGCTCAGCCGGGACAGGGGCGGCCCCTTGAGACCCAGTACTTC. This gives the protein CSAQPGQGRPLETQYF.

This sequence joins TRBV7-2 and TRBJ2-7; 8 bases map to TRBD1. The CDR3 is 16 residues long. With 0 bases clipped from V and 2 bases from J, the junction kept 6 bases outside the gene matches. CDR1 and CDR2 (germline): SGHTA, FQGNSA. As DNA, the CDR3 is TGTGCCAGCAGCTTAGCGGGGCAGGGGGCTCCCTACGAGCAGTACTTC. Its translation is CASSLAGQGAPYEQYF.

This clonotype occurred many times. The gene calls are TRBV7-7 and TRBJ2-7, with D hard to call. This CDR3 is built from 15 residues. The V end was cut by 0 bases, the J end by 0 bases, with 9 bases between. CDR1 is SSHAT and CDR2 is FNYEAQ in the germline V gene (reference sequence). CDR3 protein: CASSLALGDSYEQYF. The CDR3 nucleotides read TGTGCCAGCAGCTTAGCTTTAGGCGACTCCTACGAGCAGTACTTC.

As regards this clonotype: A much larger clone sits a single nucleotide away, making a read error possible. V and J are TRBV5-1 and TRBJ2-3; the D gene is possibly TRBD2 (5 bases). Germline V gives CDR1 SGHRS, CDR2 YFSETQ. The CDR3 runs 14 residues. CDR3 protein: CASKDISSTDAQYF. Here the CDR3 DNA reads TGCGCCAGCAAAGACATATCTAGCACAGATGCGCAGTATTTT.

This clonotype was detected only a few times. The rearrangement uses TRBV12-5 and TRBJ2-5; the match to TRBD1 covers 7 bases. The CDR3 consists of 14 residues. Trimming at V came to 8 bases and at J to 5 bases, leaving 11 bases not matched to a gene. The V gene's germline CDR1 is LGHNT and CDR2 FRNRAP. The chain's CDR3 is CASHTDRAGETQYF. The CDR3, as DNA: TGTGCTAGTCATACCGACAGGGCCGGGGAGACCCAGTACTTC.

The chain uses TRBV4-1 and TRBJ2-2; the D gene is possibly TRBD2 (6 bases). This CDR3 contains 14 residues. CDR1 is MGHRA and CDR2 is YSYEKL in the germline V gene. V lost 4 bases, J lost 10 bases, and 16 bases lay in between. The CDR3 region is CASSLSGGDAELFF. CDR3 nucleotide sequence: TGCGCCAGCAGCCTCAGCGGCGGGGACGCGGAGCTGTTTTTT.